These 5 T cell receptor beta chains came from one sample sequenced in a study of cytomegalovirus exposure and HLA in healthy donors. Vbeta (60) and Jbeta (13) primers were used in the PCR. Here immunoSEQ multiplex PCR was the method, and the copy in TCRdb shows in-frame clones only, minus some. This repertoire shows 150,000 to 200,000 clones, about 85% found once; its top ten account for 2% to 2.5%. Sequenced input: PBMCs. The receptors were gathered from a man aged 18 to 29 in good health and CMV-seropositive.

The V call is TRBV7-2, the J call TRBJ2-7; 8 bases fit TRBD1. Germline CDR1 SGHTA, CDR2 FQGNSA. The J segment lost 2 bases and the V segment lost 2 bases, leaving 5 bases of the junction unmatched. This CDR3 has 15 amino acids. DNA for the CDR3: TGTGCCAGCAGCTTAACGTCCAGGGGGCCCTACGAGCAGTACTTC. It yields the protein CASSLTSRGPYEQYF.

This chain connects TRBV2 to TRBJ2-5; D is perhaps TRBD1 (6 bases). Trimming stripped 3 bases from V and 3 bases from J, with 11 bases between. From germline, CDR1 is SNHLY and CDR2 FYNNEI. The CDR3 runs 14 residues. The CDR3 region has the DNA TGTGCCAGCAGTGATTGGGCAGGGGAAGAGACCCAGTACTTC. As protein: CASSDWAGEETQYF. The full variable domain, its missing parts supplied by reference TRBV2 and TRBJ2-5, is EPEVTQTPSHQVTQMGQEVILRCVPISNHLYFYWYRQILGQKVEFLVSFYNNEISEKSEIFDDQFSVERPDGSNFTLKIRSTKLEDSAMYFCASSDWAGEETQYFGPGTRLLVL.

The chain joins TRBV7-9 to TRBJ2-7, with D tentatively TRBD2 (6 bases). The ends were cut back, 1 base at V and 1 base at J, with 17 bases in the middle. Germline CDR1 reads SEHNR; CDR2 reads FQNEAQ (reference sequence). The CDR3 is 17 amino acids. In DNA form, the CDR3 reads TGTGCCAGCAGCTTAGTTGCTGGGGCGGGGTCTTCCTACGAGCAGTACTTC. Encoded protein: CASSLVAGAGSSYEQYF.

The chain recombines TRBV13 with TRBJ2-7; D possibly corresponds to TRBD1 (5 bases). Deletions cut 1 base from V and 2 bases from J, with 12 bases between. Germline V CDR1 and CDR2: PRHDT, FYEKMQ (reference sequence). The CDR3 totals 15 residues. This CDR3 reads CASSLEGIEPYEQYF. CDR3 in DNA: TGTGCCAGCAGCTTAGAGGGGATCGAGCCCTACGAGCAGTACTTC.

This rearrangement joins TRBV15 to TRBJ2-5; 8 nucleotides align to TRBD1. V was clipped by 9 bases and J by 1 base; unmatched bases: 10. The CDR3 has 15 amino acids. Germline V CDR1 and CDR2: LNHNV, YYDKDF (reference sequence). CDR3 amino acids: CATAEQGDVQETQYF. The CDR3 DNA follows: TGTGCCACGGCCGAACAGGGGGACGTCCAAGAGACCCAGTACTTC.